This passage covers 6 T cell receptor beta chains from one sample sequenced in a study of cytotoxic CD8 clonotypes in ibrutinib-treated CLL. Here immunoSEQ multiplex PCR was the method, and the copy in TCRdb shows in-frame clones only, minus some. The sample carries about 24,000 clones, about 81% recorded once. The sample consisted of PBMCs, taken before ibrutinib treatment. These receptors all stem from a human donor with chronic lymphocytic leukemia.

The V and J genes are TRBV28 and TRBJ1-2; TRBD1 agrees at 9 bases. In germline, CDR1 is MDHEN, CDR2 SYDVKM. This CDR3 region has 12 residues. V dropped 8 bases and J dropped 7; count of bases not matched to a gene: 5. CDR3 residues: CASQQGAIGYTF. CDR3 bases: TGTGCCAGCCAACAGGGGGCGATTGGCTACACCTTC.

The gene calls are TRBV6-1 and TRBJ1-1, with a tentative D call TRBD1 (5 bases). Per germline, CDR1 MNHNS and CDR2 SASEGT. CDR3 size: 14 residues. The V gene lost 6 bases and the J gene lost 3 bases, with 14 bases spanning the gap. The chain's CDR3 is CASRRAPRDTEAFF. The CDR3 nucleotides are TGTGCCAGCAGGAGGGCTCCCAGGGACACTGAAGCTTTCTTT.

Comments on this clone: A junction boundary mismatches the germline segment, possibly from a read error. The CDR3 protein is CASSSNNEQFF. DNA for the CDR3: TGTGCCAGCAGCTCCAACAATGAGCAGTTCTTC. V gene TRBV9 combines with J gene TRBJ2-1; D is unresolved. The length of the CDR3 is 11 residues. Per germline, CDR1 SGDLS and CDR2 YYNGEE. Drawing the rest from reference TRBV9 and TRBJ2-1, the complete variable domain is DSGVTQTPKHLITATGQRVTLRCSPRSGDLSVYWYQQSLDQGLQFLIQYYNGEERAKGNILERFSAQQFPDLHSELNLSSLELGDSALYFCASSSNNEQFFGPGTRLTVL.

This clone was counted once. The chain combines TRBV14 with TRBJ2-2; perhaps TRBD1 as D (6 bases). Germline V gene data show CDR1 as SGHDN and CDR2 as FVKESK. V lost 3 bases and J lost 4, with 15 bases in between. CDR3 length: 16 amino acids. CDR3 DNA sequence: TGTGCCAGCAGCCACAGACTCCAGGGGAGCACCGGGGAGCTGTTTTTT. Protein product: CASSHRLQGSTGELFF.

V usage is TRBV7-9 and J usage is TRBJ2-7; TRBD2 agrees at 7 bases. From germline, CDR1 is SEHNR and CDR2 FQNEAQ (reference sequence). CDR3 length: 15 residues. Trimming cost V 7 bases and J 2 bases; bases outside gene matches: 11. The CDR3: CASTPPGLAAYEQYF. The CDR3 DNA reads as TGTGCCAGCACCCCGCCCGGCCTAGCGGCCTACGAGCAGTACTTC.

The rearrangement joins TRBV6-4 to TRBJ2-2, with D perhaps matching TRBD2 (5 bases). Trimming left V 0 bases short and J 5 bases short, with 7 bases between. Germline loops: CDR1 MRHNA, CDR2 SNTAGT. This CDR3 comprises 14 residues. CDR3 protein: CASSDSGLTGELFF. Here the CDR3 DNA reads TGTGCCAGCAGTGACTCCGGACTGACCGGGGAGCTGTTTTTT.